The next 2 T cell receptor beta chains were all read from a single sample in a study of blood T cell repertoires in COVID-19. TCRdb's copy holds only in-frame clones and misses some; the assay was immunoSEQ multiplex PCR. The sample contains 200,000 to 250,000 clones, roughly nine tenths of which appear only once. The sample comprised peripheral blood. These receptors all stem from a woman aged 45-59 years with COVID-19, enrolled during active disease.

The chain joins TRBV27 to TRBJ1-1; D not resolved. The CDR3 has 13 residues. The V end was cut by 2 bases, the J end by 1 base, with 5 bases between. Germline V gene lookup returns CDR1 MNHEY and CDR2 SMNVEV (reference sequence). CDR3 residues: CASSLGGNTEAFF. The DNA for the CDR3 is TGTGCCAGCAGTTTAGGAGGGAACACTGAAGCTTTCTTT.

The chain couples TRBV19 to TRBJ1-1; a possible D gene is TRBD1 (5 bases). From germline, CDR1 is LNHDA and CDR2 SQIVND (reference sequence). The CDR3 has 13 amino acids. V lost 7 bases and J lost 3, with 12 bases in between. The DNA of the CDR3 is TGTGCCAGTACCCAGGGACTTCACACTGAAGCTTTCTTT. It encodes CASTQGLHTEAFF.